Included here is one T cell receptor beta chain sequence, with context. Its antigen is as yet unknown. Using RNA transcripts as the source, TCR beta CDR3 regions were amplified. The study used the HTBI primer set for a first-round RT-PCR of the TCR CDR3. TCRdb used MiXCR to reprocess the multiplex PCR reads, holding one entry per CDR3 protein. The sample records roughly 660,000 distinct CDR3 sequences, about 18% being singletons. This entry comes from a study of T cells in Graves' hyperthyroidism and ophthalmopathy. Findings of the study overall: The model forecast ophthalmopathy, anticipating it by a median around 6.5 months before onset. Blood also showed most of the thyroid clonotypes that were expanded above 0.001.

The V and J ends lost 4 bases and 4 bases respectively, with 19 bases between them. The CDR3 totals 16 residues. Germline V lookup: CDR1 SGHRS, CDR2 YFSETQ. The diagnostic basis comprised clinical symptoms, serum thyroxine and TRAb, thyroid ultrasound and orbital computed tomography. The TCR originated in a man in his forties or fifties with Graves' hyperthyroidism. The rearrangement joins TRBV5-1 to TRBJ2-3, with D perhaps being TRBD1 or TRBD2 (5 bases each). Sequencing input: blood. The CDR3 coding sequence is TGCGCCAGCAGCGCCCGGGACCCCCTCCTCGCAGATACGCAGTATTTT. Translating it yields CASSARDPLLADTQYF.